The 15 T cell receptor beta chains in this list originate from one sample, sequenced in a study of T cells after yellow fever vaccination (dated by TCRdb to about 2019). Libraries were made using 5' RACE. The listed sequencing device is Illumina NovaSeq 6000. TCRdb applied fastp at Q25 and MiXCR to the public reads, then kept only in-frame beta chains. Entries are consolidated by CDR3 protein sequence, retaining the most common genes and DNA. The sample table records 300,000 to 350,000 distinct CDR3 sequences; around 10% of these occur just once. The top ten clonotypes cover about 3% of the sample. The treatment or condition label for this specimen denotes: live attenuated yellow fever vaccine strain. The source material was CD4+ T cells sorted from PBMCs, sampled 45 days after the yellow fever booster vaccination. These receptors were collected from a man younger than 35 who received the YFV17D yellow fever vaccine.

This clonotype came up a few times. The chain carries TRBV7-9 and TRBJ2-7; no firm D call. This CDR3 comprises 15 residues. The V end lost 0 bases, the J end lost 6 bases, and 15 bases lay between the germline ends. Looked up from germline, CDR1 is SEHNR and CDR2 is FQNEAQ (reference sequence). The CDR3 region has the DNA TGTGCCAGCAGCTTAGCCGGCGTCAGCTCCAGCGAGCAGTACTTC. This encodes CASSLAGVSSSEQYF.

DNA of the CDR3: TGTGCCAGCTCACCAACATCGACGACGAAAGAGACCCAGTACTTC. Its translation: CASSPTSTTKETQYF. The chain carries TRBV18 and TRBJ2-5, with D unresolved. Germline V gives CDR1 KGHSH, CDR2 LQKENI. V lost 2 bases and J 3 bases, leaving 13 bases between the germline ends. CDR3 length equals 15 residues.

This clonotype came up a few times. The chain has TRBV12-3 or TRBV12-4 and TRBJ1-1; tentatively, D is TRBD1 (5 bases). This CDR3 spans 14 amino acids. Trimming shortened V by 6 bases and J by 4 bases, and 15 bases separated the two germline ends. This chain's CDR3 is CASRSLRERTEAFF. The CDR3, as DNA: TGTGCCAGCAGATCTCTCAGGGAGCGCACTGAAGCTTTCTTT.

This chain uses TRBV20-1 with TRBJ2-5; no clear D gene. In germline, CDR1 is DFQATT, CDR2 SNEGSKA (reference sequence). This CDR3 has 14 amino acids. The V end was cut by 1 base, the J end by 5 bases, with 14 bases between. This CDR3 is CSARAATLGETQYF. The CDR3 coding sequence is TGCAGTGCTAGAGCAGCCACCCTAGGGGAGACCCAGTACTTC.

This clonotype was observed a handful of times. The chain has TRBV12-3 or TRBV12-4 and TRBJ1-5, with D hard to call. The CDR3 is 14 residues long. Trimming pared 7 bases from V and 0 bases from J, leaving 10 bases between. The DNA for the CDR3 is TGTGCCAGCAACGGGAGACTTAGCAATCAGCCCCAGCATTTT. Protein sequence: CASNGRLSNQPQHF.

The V and J genes are TRBV19 and TRBJ1-1; no reliable D call. CDR3 length: 12 amino acids. V lost 2 bases to trimming and J lost 8 bases, with 9 bases between them. From germline, CDR1 is LNHDA and CDR2 SQIVND (reference sequence). CDR3 in DNA: TGTGCCAGTAGTATACGCCCAGCCGAAGCTTTCTTT. Protein: CASSIRPAEAFF.

There are many counts of this clonotype. The chain couples TRBV19 to TRBJ1-4, with 7 bases matching TRBD1. Per germline, CDR1 LNHDA and CDR2 SQIVND (reference sequence). The V and J ends lost 6 bases and 6 bases, in that order; junction bases with no gene match: 7. This CDR3 is 14 amino acids long. CDR3 nucleotides: TGTGCCAGTAGCCCCCGGGACAGCTATGAAAAACTGTTTTTT. Translating it yields CASSPRDSYEKLFF.

This clonotype has more than one count but fewer than ten. This rearrangement joins TRBV12-3 or TRBV12-4 to TRBJ1-1; the D gene is possibly TRBD1 (5 bases). Trimming stripped 4 bases from V and 0 bases from J, with 18 bases between. The CDR3 loop spans 17 amino acids. CDR3 amino acids: CASSSGLGGGMNTEAFF. Written as DNA, the CDR3 is TGTGCCAGCAGTTCTGGGCTGGGGGGAGGGATGAACACTGAAGCTTTCTTT.

This clonotype came up a few times. J is TRBJ1-6 and V is TRBV18; D perhaps matches TRBD1 (5 bases). The CDR3 runs to 14 residues. The germline V gene encodes CDR1 KGHSH and CDR2 LQKENI. The V gene lost 8 bases and the J gene lost 10 bases, with 18 bases spanning the gap. The CDR3 loop is CASTSGFQGSPLHF. The DNA of the CDR3 is TGTGCCAGCACCTCGGGATTTCAGGGATCACCCCTCCACTTT. Together with reference TRBV18 and TRBJ1-6, the CDR3 gives the full variable domain: NAGVMQNPRHLVRRRGQEARLRCSPMKGHSHVYWYRQLPEEGLKFMVYLQKENIIDESGMPKERFSAEFPKEGPSILRIQQVVRGDSAAYFCASTSGFQGSPLHFGNGTRLTVT.

This clonotype appeared many times. V and J are TRBV7-3 and TRBJ2-3, with 8 bases identical to TRBD1. J gave up 6 bases and V 5 bases, and 13 bases lay outside the gene matches. This CDR3 has 16 residues. Germline lookup yields CDR1 SGHTA and CDR2 FQGTGA. The CDR3 DNA reads TGTGCCAGCAGCACACAGGGCGGGCAGGGGGCCGATACGCAGTATTTT. Protein sequence: CASSTQGGQGADTQYF. The full variable domain, in which reference TRBV7-3 and TRBJ2-3 provide the parts outside the CDR3, is GAGVSQTPSNKVTEKGKYVELRCDPISGHTALYWYRQSLGQGPEFLIYFQGTGAADDSGLPNDRFFAVRPEGSVSTLKIQRTERGDSAVYLCASSTQGGQGADTQYFGPGTRLTVL.

This sequence joins TRBV4-2 and TRBJ2-1; the match to TRBD2 covers 15 bases. V gave up 4 bases and J gave up 12 bases; unmatched junction bases: 10. The germline V gene encodes CDR1 LGHNA and CDR2 YNFKEQ. This CDR3 has 16 amino acids. CDR3 sequence: CASSPGTSGGSYGQFF. The CDR3 DNA sequence: TGTGCCAGCAGCCCAGGGACTAGCGGGGGGTCCTATGGGCAGTTCTTC.

The chain uses TRBV9 and TRBJ2-5; D could derive from TRBD1 or TRBD2 (5 bases each). The CDR3 has 15 residues. CDR1 SGDLS and CDR2 YYNGEE come from the germline V gene. Deletions cut 1 base from V and 4 bases from J, with 14 bases between. The CDR3 coding sequence is TGTGCCAGCAGCGTAAATCCCGGGGCCCGAGAGACCCAGTACTTC. It specifies CASSVNPGARETQYF.

J is TRBJ2-1 and V is TRBV6-2 or TRBV6-3; the match to TRBD2 covers 10 bases. Germline V gene sequence: CDR1 MNHEY, CDR2 SVGEGT. With V trimmed by 2 bases and J by 15 bases, 4 bases remained unmatched. The CDR3 spans 12 residues. The CDR3 loop is CASSYLAGALFF. In DNA, the CDR3 is TGTGCCAGCAGTTACCTAGCGGGGGCCCTGTTCTTC.

This clonotype showed up just a few times. This rearrangement joins TRBV6-5 to TRBJ1-4; 7 bases are a match to TRBD1. This CDR3 is 15 amino acids long. J lost 5 bases, V lost 6 bases, and 9 bases had no gene match. Germline V lookup: CDR1 MNHEY, CDR2 SVGAGI. The CDR3 region has the DNA TGTGCCAGCAGCGAAGGGACAGCCTCAAATGAAAAACTGTTTTTT. Its translation: CASSEGTASNEKLFF.

This sequence joins TRBV6-1 and TRBJ2-7, with a weak D call TRBD2 (5 bases). V lost 10 bases, J lost 5 bases, and 18 bases lay in between. The V gene's germline CDR1 is MNHNS and CDR2 SASEGT. CDR3 length equals 13 residues. The CDR3 coding sequence is TGTGCCACCTCTAGGACTGGGGTGAACGAGCAGTACTTC. This gives the protein CATSRTGVNEQYF.